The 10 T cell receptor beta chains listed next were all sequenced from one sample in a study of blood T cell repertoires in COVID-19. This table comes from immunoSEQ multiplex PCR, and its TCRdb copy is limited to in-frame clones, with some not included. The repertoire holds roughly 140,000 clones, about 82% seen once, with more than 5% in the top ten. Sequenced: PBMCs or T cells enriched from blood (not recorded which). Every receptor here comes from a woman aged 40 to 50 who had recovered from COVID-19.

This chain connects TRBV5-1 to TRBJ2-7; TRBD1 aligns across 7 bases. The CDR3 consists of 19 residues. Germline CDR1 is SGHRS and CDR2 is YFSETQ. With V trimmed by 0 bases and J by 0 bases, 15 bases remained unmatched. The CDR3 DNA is TGCGCCAGCAGCTTGGCAGGTCCGGCGAAGGGGGCCCTCTCCTACGAGCAGTACTTC. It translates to CASSLAGPAKGALSYEQYF.

CDR3 loop: CASRHRDRSYEQYF. The CDR3 region has the DNA TGTGCCAGCAGACACCGGGACAGGTCCTACGAGCAGTACTTC. V usage is TRBV6-5 and J usage is TRBJ2-7, with 8 positions matching TRBD1. Germline V lookup: CDR1 MNHEY, CDR2 SVGAGI. V was pared by 6 bases and J by 1 base, with 5 bases of the junction left unmatched. This CDR3 comprises 14 residues.

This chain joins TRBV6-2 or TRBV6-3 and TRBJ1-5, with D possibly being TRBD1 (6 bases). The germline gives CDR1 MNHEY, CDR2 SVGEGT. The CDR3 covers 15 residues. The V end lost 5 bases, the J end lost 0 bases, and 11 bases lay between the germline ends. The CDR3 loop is CASSKRTDSNQPQHF. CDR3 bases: TGTGCCAGCAGTAAAAGGACAGATAGCAATCAGCCCCAGCATTTT.

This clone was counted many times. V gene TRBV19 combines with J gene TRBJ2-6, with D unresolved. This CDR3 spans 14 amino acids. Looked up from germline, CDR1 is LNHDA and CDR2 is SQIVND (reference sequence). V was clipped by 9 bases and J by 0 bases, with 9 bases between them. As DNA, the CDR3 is TGTGCCAGCGCCACAAGCTCTGGGGCCAACGTCCTGACTTTC. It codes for CASATSSGANVLTF.

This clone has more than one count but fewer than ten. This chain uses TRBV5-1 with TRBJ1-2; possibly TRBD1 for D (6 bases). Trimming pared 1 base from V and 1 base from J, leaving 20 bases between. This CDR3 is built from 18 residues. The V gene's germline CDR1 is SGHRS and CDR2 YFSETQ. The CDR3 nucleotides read TGCGCCAGCAGCTTGTCCAGCGCGGGCAGGGGTGGTAACTATGGCTACACCTTC. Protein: CASSLSSAGRGGNYGYTF.

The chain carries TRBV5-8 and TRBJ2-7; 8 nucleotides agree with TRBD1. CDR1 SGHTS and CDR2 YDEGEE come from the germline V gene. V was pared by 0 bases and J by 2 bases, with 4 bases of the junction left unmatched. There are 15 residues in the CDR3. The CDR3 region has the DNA TGTGCCAGCAGCTTGGAAGGGACAGGCCCCTACGAGCAGTACTTC. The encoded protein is CASSLEGTGPYEQYF.

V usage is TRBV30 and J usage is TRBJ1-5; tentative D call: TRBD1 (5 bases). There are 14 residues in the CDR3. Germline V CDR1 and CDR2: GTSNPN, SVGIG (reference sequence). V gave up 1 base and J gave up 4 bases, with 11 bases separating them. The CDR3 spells CAWSDGQGNQPQHF. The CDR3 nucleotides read TGTGCCTGGAGTGATGGGCAGGGTAATCAGCCCCAGCATTTT.

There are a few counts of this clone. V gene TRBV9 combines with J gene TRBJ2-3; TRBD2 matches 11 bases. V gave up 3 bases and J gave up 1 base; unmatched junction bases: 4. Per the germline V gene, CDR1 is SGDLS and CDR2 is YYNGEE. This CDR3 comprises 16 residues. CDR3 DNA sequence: TGTGCCAGCAGCGGGATTAGCGGGAGGGGCACAGATACGCAGTATTTT. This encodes CASSGISGRGTDTQYF.

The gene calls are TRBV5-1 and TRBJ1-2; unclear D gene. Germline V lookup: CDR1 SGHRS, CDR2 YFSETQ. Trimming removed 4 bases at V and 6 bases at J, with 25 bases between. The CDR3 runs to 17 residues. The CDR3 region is CASSNRVREALKHGYTF. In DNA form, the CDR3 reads TGCGCCAGCAGCAACCGGGTCCGCGAAGCCCTGAAGCATGGCTACACCTTC.

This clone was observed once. CDR3 protein: CASSDRRTGGGYTF. CDR3 sequence (DNA): TGTGCCAGCAGTGATAGGAGGACAGGGGGTGGCTACACCTTC. The chain joins TRBV2 to TRBJ1-2; 10 nucleotides line up with TRBD1. The J segment lost 7 bases and the V segment lost 3 bases, leaving 5 bases of the junction unmatched. This CDR3 is 14 amino acids long. Per germline, CDR1 SNHLY and CDR2 FYNNEI.